The next 14 T cell receptor beta chains were all read from a single sample in a study of blood T cell repertoires in COVID-19. The protocol was immunoSEQ multiplex PCR, while the TCRdb copy is restricted to in-frame clones and leaves out a portion. The table includes fewer than 40,000 clones, less than 85% detected once. Sequencing was carried out using peripheral blood. Source of these receptors: a man between 70 and 80 years old with acute or convalescent COVID-19.

The chain uses TRBV5-4 and TRBJ1-3; 9 positions match TRBD1. Germline lookup yields CDR1 SGHNT and CDR2 YYREEE (reference sequence). V lost 6 bases and J lost 4; bases outside the gene matches: 8. The CDR3 contains 15 residues. The CDR3 DNA reads as TGTGCCAGCACCACTGGGGGACAGGGCGGAAACACCATATATTTT. Its protein product is CASTTGGQGGNTIYF.

The V call is TRBV6-5, the J call TRBJ1-1; 9 nucleotides line up with TRBD1. Looked up from germline, CDR1 is MNHEY and CDR2 is SVGAGI. V shed 6 bases, J shed 2 bases, and the junction held 4 bases outside the gene matches. The CDR3 sequence is 14 residues long. In DNA, the CDR3 is TGTGCCAGCAGGCAGACAGGGGGAAACACTGAAGCTTTCTTT. Translating it yields CASRQTGGNTEAFF.

In its sample, this clone was seen once. The chain carries TRBV2 and TRBJ1-5; 7 nucleotides match TRBD1. Germline V gene data show CDR1 as SNHLY and CDR2 as FYNNEI. The V gene end was trimmed by 6 bases and the J gene end by 5 bases; junction bases not matched to a gene: 4. CDR3 length: 13 amino acids. In DNA, the CDR3 is TGTGCCAGCAGGGGACAGCAAGATCAGCCCCAGCATTTT. Translated, it gives CASRGQQDQPQHF.

V and J are TRBV15 and TRBJ1-6; the D gene is possibly TRBD1 (5 bases). V lost 1 base and J 7 bases, leaving 17 bases between the germline ends. This CDR3 contains 17 residues. Germline V gene data show CDR1 as LNHNV and CDR2 as YYDKDF (reference sequence). The DNA for the CDR3 is TGTGCCACCAGCAGAGCTCGTGGGGGGGAACGGAATTCACCCCTCCACTTT. Residues: CATSRARGGERNSPLHF.

The chain employs TRBV6-4 and TRBJ1-1; TRBD1 is a possible D gene (5 bases). Germline V lookup: CDR1 MRHNA, CDR2 SNTAGT. This CDR3 is 17 amino acids long. The V end lost 6 bases, the J end lost 3 bases, and 23 bases lay between the germline ends. This chain's CDR3 is CASRKGEGRLGDTEAFF. In nucleotides, the CDR3 is TGTGCCAGCAGAAAAGGGGAGGGTCGGCTAGGGGACACTGAAGCTTTCTTT.

The J gene is TRBJ2-5, the V gene TRBV11-2, with D perhaps TRBD2 (6 bases). CDR1 is SGHAT and CDR2 is FQNNGV in the germline V gene. The CDR3 loop spans 16 amino acids. Trimming left V 5 bases short and J 4 bases short, with 20 bases between. CDR3 loop: CASSHQVRDSRETQYF. For the CDR3, the DNA is TGTGCCAGCAGCCATCAGGTGCGGGATTCCCGAGAGACCCAGTACTTC. The variable domain in full, with the rest retrieved from reference TRBV11-2 and TRBJ2-5, is EAGVAQSPRYKIIEKRQSVAFWCNPISGHATLYWYQQILGQGPKLLIQFQNNGVVDDSQLPKDRFSAERLKGVDSTLKIQPAKLEDSAVYLCASSHQVRDSRETQYFGPGTRLLVL.

This chain joins TRBV28 and TRBJ2-5, with 8 nucleotides matching TRBD1. CDR3 length: 15 amino acids. Germline trimming cut 6 bases from V and 3 bases from J; bases unmatched to any gene: 9. CDR1 and CDR2 (germline): MDHEN, SYDVKM. The CDR3: CASSGTGPPKETQYF. In DNA form, the CDR3 reads TGTGCCAGCAGCGGGACAGGACCCCCCAAAGAGACCCAGTACTTC.

The chain combines TRBV29-1 with TRBJ2-1; 8 bases match TRBD2. Per the germline V gene, CDR1 is SQVTM and CDR2 is ANQGSEA. CDR3 length: 15 amino acids. V lost 8 bases to trimming and J lost 0 bases; unmatched junction nucleotides: 9. In DNA, the CDR3 is TGCAGCTCTACCCTGGGGACTAGCTCCTACAATGAGCAGTTCTTC. This encodes CSSTLGTSSYNEQFF.

This chain connects TRBV19 to TRBJ1-5; D unresolved. Between the trimmed V and J ends, which lost 10 bases and 1 base, there was a span of 14 bases. Germline V gene data show CDR1 as LNHDA and CDR2 as SQIVND (reference sequence). This CDR3 comprises 14 residues. This CDR3 is CATGPVGSNQPQHF. As DNA, the CDR3 is TGTGCCACAGGTCCGGTCGGCAGCAATCAGCCCCAGCATTTT.

A few counts support this clone. The rearrangement links TRBV7-2 to TRBJ2-5, with TRBD2 matching 7 bases. CDR1 SGHTA and CDR2 FQGNSA come from the germline V gene. J lost 5 bases, V lost 3 bases, and 6 bases had no gene match. The CDR3 consists of 14 residues. The CDR3 reads CASSLGGDWETQYF. The CDR3 DNA is TGTGCCAGCAGCTTGGGGGGGGACTGGGAGACCCAGTACTTC.

The V gene is TRBV9, the J gene TRBJ1-3; possibly TRBD1 for D (5 bases). The germline gives CDR1 SGDLS, CDR2 YYNGEE. V was pared by 3 bases and J by 2 bases, with 12 bases between. This CDR3 region has 15 residues. The CDR3 here is CASSAGGGAGNTIYF. CDR3 sequence (DNA): TGTGCCAGCAGCGCGGGGGGAGGAGCTGGAAACACCATATATTTT. Combining the CDR3 with reference TRBV9 and TRBJ1-3 gives the whole variable domain DSGVTQTPKHLITATGQRVTLRCSPRSGDLSVYWYQQSLDQGLQFLIQYYNGEERAKGNILERFSAQQFPDLHSELNLSSLELGDSALYFCASSAGGGAGNTIYFGEGSWLTVV.

The CDR3 sequence: CASSPTGKETQYF. The CDR3 nucleotides read TGTGCCAGCAGTCCGACAGGGAAAGAGACCCAGTACTTC. The genes are TRBV6-4 and TRBJ2-5; TRBD1 aligns across 7 bases. Per germline, CDR1 MRHNA and CDR2 SNTAGT. The CDR3 length is 13 residues. V lost 5 bases and J lost 3; bases outside the gene matches: 3.

The chain couples TRBV4-3 to TRBJ1-4, with 9 bases matching TRBD1. V dropped 2 bases and J dropped 0; count of bases not matched to a gene: 16. CDR1 is LGHNA, CDR2 YSLEER, per germline. This CDR3 has 21 residues. The CDR3 is CASSQILRGTGLGSTNEKLFF. DNA for the CDR3: TGCGCCAGCAGCCAAATCCTCCGAGGGACAGGGCTAGGTTCAACTAATGAAAAACTGTTTTTT.

To note about this clone: The junction departs from the called germline gene at one end, perhaps through a read error. The genes are TRBV11-3 and TRBJ1-1; 7 bases align to TRBD1. Germline CDR1 reads SGHNT; CDR2 reads YENEEA. This CDR3 is 12 amino acids long. CDR3: CASSFWDSQQSF. CDR3 coding DNA: TGTGCCAGCAGCTTTTGGGACAGTCAGCAGTCTTTT.